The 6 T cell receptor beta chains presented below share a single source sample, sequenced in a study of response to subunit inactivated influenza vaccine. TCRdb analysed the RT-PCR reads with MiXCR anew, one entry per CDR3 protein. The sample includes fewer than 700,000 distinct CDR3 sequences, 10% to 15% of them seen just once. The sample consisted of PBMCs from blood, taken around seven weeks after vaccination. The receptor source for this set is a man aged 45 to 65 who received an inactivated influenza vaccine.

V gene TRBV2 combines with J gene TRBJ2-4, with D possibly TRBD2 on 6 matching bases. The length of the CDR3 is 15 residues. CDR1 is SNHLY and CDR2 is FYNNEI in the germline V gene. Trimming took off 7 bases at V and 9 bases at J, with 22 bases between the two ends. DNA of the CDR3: TGTGCCAGCACCCTCCGGGGCACTAAGGAGGGCATTCAGTACTTC. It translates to CASTLRGTKEGIQYF.

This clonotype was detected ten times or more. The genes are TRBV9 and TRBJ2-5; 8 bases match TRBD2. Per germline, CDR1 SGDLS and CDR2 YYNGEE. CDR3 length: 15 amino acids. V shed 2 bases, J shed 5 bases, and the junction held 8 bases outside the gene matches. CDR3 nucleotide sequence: TGTGCCAGCAGCGTGGAGAGACAGCGGGGGGAGACCCAGTACTTC. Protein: CASSVERQRGETQYF.

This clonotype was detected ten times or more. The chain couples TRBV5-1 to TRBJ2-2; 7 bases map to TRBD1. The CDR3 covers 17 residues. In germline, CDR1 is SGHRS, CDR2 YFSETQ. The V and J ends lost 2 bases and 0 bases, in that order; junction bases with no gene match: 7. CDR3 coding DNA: TGCGCCAGCAGCTTACGACAGGGAAACGCGAACACCGGGGAGCTGTTTTTT. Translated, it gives CASSLRQGNANTGELFF.

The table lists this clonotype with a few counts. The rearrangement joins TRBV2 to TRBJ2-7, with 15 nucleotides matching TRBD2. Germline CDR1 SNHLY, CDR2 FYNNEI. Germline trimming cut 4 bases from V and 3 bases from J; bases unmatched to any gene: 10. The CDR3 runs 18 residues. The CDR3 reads CASSGGLAGGPEYYEQYF. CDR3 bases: TGTGCCAGCAGTGGAGGACTAGCGGGAGGGCCGGAATACTACGAGCAGTACTTC.

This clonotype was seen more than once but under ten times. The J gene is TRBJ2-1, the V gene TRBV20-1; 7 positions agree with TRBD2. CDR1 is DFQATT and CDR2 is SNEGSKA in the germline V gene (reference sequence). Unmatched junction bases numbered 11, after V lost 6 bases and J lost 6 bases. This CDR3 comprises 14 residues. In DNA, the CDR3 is TGCAGTGCCGTCGGCGGGAGACGAATCAATGAGCAGTTCTTC. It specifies CSAVGGRRINEQFF.

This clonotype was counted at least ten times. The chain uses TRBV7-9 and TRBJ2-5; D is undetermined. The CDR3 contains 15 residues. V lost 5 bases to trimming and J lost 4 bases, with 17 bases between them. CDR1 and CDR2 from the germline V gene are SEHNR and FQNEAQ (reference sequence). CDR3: CASSLLSGPGETQYF. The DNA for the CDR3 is TGTGCCAGCAGCCTCCTCTCCGGCCCTGGAGAGACCCAGTACTTC.